The 17 T cell receptor beta chains listed next were all sequenced from one sample in a study of T cell responses to AZD1222 COVID-19 vaccine listed by TCRdb under 2021. This specimen's time point label, per the study, means: baseline before first vaccination. Receptor libraries were prepared by the immunoSEQ multiplex PCR assay. This immuneACCESS table, as held by TCRdb, lists in-frame sequences with V and J called but not all clones. Of the missing ones, under half trace to an unresolved V gene in checked studies; the others have no known cause. The sample data list around 95,000 clones, and about 93% of these were observed just once. Together, the top ten hold around 1.7% of the sample. The specimen comprised peripheral blood, sampled on day 0 of AZD1222 vaccination. The source of these receptors is an adult in good health.

This clone was detected only once. The chain uses TRBV28 and TRBJ1-1, with TRBD1 as a possible D gene (6 bases). CDR3 size: 14 residues. Germline CDR1 and CDR2: MDHEN and SYDVKM. V was clipped by 0 bases and J by 4 bases, with 9 bases between them. The DNA for the CDR3 is TGTGCCAGCAGTTTATGGGTAGGGGGCACTGAAGCTTTCTTT. It yields the protein CASSLWVGGTEAFF.

This chain connects TRBV13 to TRBJ1-6; 9 nucleotides line up with TRBD1. Germline assignment: CDR1 PRHDT and CDR2 FYEKMQ (reference sequence). This CDR3 contains 14 residues. V trimming: 3 bases; J trimming: 9 bases; junction bases outside the gene matches: 3. The CDR3 loop reads CASSFRQGGSPLHF. In nucleotides, the CDR3 is TGTGCCAGCAGCTTTAGACAGGGGGGTTCACCCCTCCACTTT.

The chain is built from TRBV27 and TRBJ2-5; D uncertain. V was clipped by 2 bases and J by 4 bases, with 14 bases between them. This CDR3 is 15 amino acids long. Germline assignment: CDR1 MNHEY and CDR2 SMNVEV (reference sequence). Written as DNA, the CDR3 is TGTGCCAGCAGTTTAGCTTACCGAGTTTCAGAGACCCAGTACTTC. It encodes CASSLAYRVSETQYF.

This clone has just a few counts. The rearrangement joins TRBV10-2 to TRBJ2-2; 7 positions agree with TRBD2. The germline gives CDR1 WSHSY, CDR2 SAAADI. Trimming removed 2 bases from V and 0 bases from J; junction bases left unmatched: 0. This CDR3 is 15 amino acids long. The CDR3 region is CASSEGLANTGELFF. CDR3 bases: TGCGCCAGCAGTGAGGGACTAGCGAACACCGGGGAGCTGTTTTTT.

The chain combines TRBV4-2 with TRBJ2-7; 10 nucleotides match TRBD2. The CDR3 is 18 amino acids. Per germline, CDR1 LGHNA and CDR2 YNFKEQ. V trimming: 1 base; J trimming: 0 bases; junction bases outside the gene matches: 9. The CDR3: CASSQAASGRGYSYEQYF. The CDR3 nucleotides are TGTGCCAGCAGCCAAGCAGCTAGCGGGAGAGGCTACTCCTACGAGCAGTACTTC.

The chain recombines TRBV19 with TRBJ2-6, with 7 bases fitting TRBD1. J gave up 0 bases and V 5 bases, and 13 bases lay outside the gene matches. CDR3 size: 19 residues. Germline V gene sequence: CDR1 LNHDA, CDR2 SQIVND (reference sequence). The CDR3 nucleotides are TGTGCCAGTAGTGGTATGGGGGACAGCGTCCTCTCTGGGGCCAACGTCCTGACTTTC. Amino acid sequence: CASSGMGDSVLSGANVLTF.

The sample holds one count of this clone. The chain has TRBV9 and TRBJ1-3; weak D call: TRBD1 (6 bases). Trimming left V 2 bases short and J 4 bases short, with 7 bases between. The CDR3 has 13 amino acids. Per the germline V gene, CDR1 is SGDLS and CDR2 is YYNGEE. The CDR3 is CASSVGTGNTIYF. The CDR3, as DNA: TGTGCCAGCAGCGTGGGGACAGGAAACACCATATATTTT. Full variable domain (outside the CDR3, taken from reference TRBV9 and TRBJ1-3): DSGVTQTPKHLITATGQRVTLRCSPRSGDLSVYWYQQSLDQGLQFLIQYYNGEERAKGNILERFSAQQFPDLHSELNLSSLELGDSALYFCASSVGTGNTIYFGEGSWLTVV.

The chain links TRBV28 to TRBJ2-5; no firm D call. V dropped 3 bases and J dropped 0 bases, with 23 bases sitting between them. CDR1 and CDR2 from the germline V gene are MDHEN and SYDVKM. CDR3 size: 19 residues. The CDR3 DNA sequence: TGTGCCAGCAGTTTTCAGAAGCCCACGCGTATCCAGTACCAAGAGACCCAGTACTTC. Translation gives CASSFQKPTRIQYQETQYF.

The rearrangement links TRBV28 to TRBJ2-1; the match to TRBD2 covers 8 bases. The V and J ends lost 1 base and 12 bases, in that order; junction bases with no gene match: 2. The CDR3 consists of 12 residues. CDR1 and CDR2 (germline): MDHEN, SYDVKM. Here the CDR3 DNA reads TGTGCCAGCAGTTTATCCGGGACTAGGCAGTTCTTC. It encodes CASSLSGTRQFF.

V is TRBV2 and J is TRBJ1-1; unclear D gene. Germline V gene lookup returns CDR1 SNHLY and CDR2 FYNNEI. This CDR3 region has 11 residues. Trimming stripped 4 bases from V and 1 base from J, with 1 base between. CDR3 sequence (DNA): TGTGCCAGCAGTGCGAACACTGAAGCTTTCTTT. Its translation is CASSANTEAFF.

This rearrangement joins TRBV18 to TRBJ1-1; D gene ambiguous. The V gene lost 5 bases and the J gene lost 2 bases, with 9 bases spanning the gap. The CDR3 extends over 13 amino acids. Germline CDR1 is KGHSH and CDR2 is LQKENI. The CDR3 sequence is CASSGSPNTEAFF. CDR3 DNA: TGTGCCAGCTCAGGGTCGCCCAACACTGAAGCTTTCTTT.

The chain couples TRBV19 to TRBJ1-1; 8 bases match TRBD1. Trimming at V came to 5 bases and at J to 0 bases, leaving 5 bases not matched to a gene. The CDR3 consists of 15 residues. CDR1 is LNHDA and CDR2 is SQIVND in the germline V gene (reference sequence). In nucleotides, the CDR3 is TGTGCCAGTAGTTTCTACAGGGGGATGAACACTGAAGCTTTCTTT. Translating it yields CASSFYRGMNTEAFF.

The sample holds one count of this clone. The rearrangement uses TRBV3-1 (or the pseudogene TRBV3-2) and TRBJ1-5; 8 positions agree with TRBD1. Germline V gives CDR1 LGHDT, CDR2 YNNKEL (reference sequence). V dropped 4 bases and J dropped 2; count of bases not matched to a gene: 1. The CDR3 totals 14 residues. CDR3 loop: CASSPTGGNQPQHF. For the CDR3, the DNA is TGTGCCAGCAGCCCGACAGGGGGCAATCAGCCCCAGCATTTT.

This clone was found a few times. The chain links TRBV11-2 to TRBJ2-7; D not certain. Germline V CDR1 and CDR2: SGHAT, FQNNGV. The CDR3 loop spans 16 amino acids. V was trimmed by 3 bases and J by 1 base, leaving 16 bases between them. The CDR3 sequence is CASSFGIGEPSYEQYF. The CDR3 DNA follows: TGTGCCAGCAGCTTTGGGATAGGAGAGCCTTCCTACGAGCAGTACTTC. Based on the CDR3 plus reference TRBV11-2 and TRBJ2-7, the full variable domain is EAGVAQSPRYKIIEKRQSVAFWCNPISGHATLYWYQQILGQGPKLLIQFQNNGVVDDSQLPKDRFSAERLKGVDSTLKIQPAKLEDSAVYLCASSFGIGEPSYEQYFGPGTRLTVT.

CDR3 sequence reads: CASSLEGLAGASYEQYF. In DNA form, the CDR3 reads TGTGCCAGCAGCTTAGAGGGACTAGCGGGCGCCTCCTACGAGCAGTACTTC. V and J are TRBV7-9 and TRBJ2-7; TRBD2 matches at 12 bases. Germline CDR1 reads SEHNR; CDR2 reads FQNEAQ (reference sequence). J was trimmed by 0 bases and V by 1 base; bases with no gene match: 4. The CDR3 has 17 amino acids.

The chain uses TRBV9 and TRBJ1-4, with 7 bases identical to TRBD1. The junction had 10 bases not matched to a gene; V was cut back by 4 bases and J by 4 bases. CDR3 length: 16 amino acids. Germline CDR1 and CDR2: SGDLS and YYNGEE. This CDR3 is CASSPSGRGLNEKLFF. The CDR3 DNA is TGTGCCAGCAGCCCCAGTGGGAGGGGGCTTAATGAAAAACTGTTTTTT. Based on the CDR3 plus reference TRBV9 and TRBJ1-4, the full variable domain is DSGVTQTPKHLITATGQRVTLRCSPRSGDLSVYWYQQSLDQGLQFLIQYYNGEERAKGNILERFSAQQFPDLHSELNLSSLELGDSALYFCASSPSGRGLNEKLFFGSGTQLSVL.

This clone has a single count. V is TRBV7-2 and J is TRBJ2-7; D is unresolved. This CDR3 has 14 amino acids. Germline-derived CDR1 and CDR2 are SGHTA and FQGNSA. V was shortened by 1 base and J by 1 base, with 8 bases between the two germline ends. The CDR3 loop is CASSLEVHSYEQYF. DNA for the CDR3: TGTGCCAGCAGCTTAGAAGTCCATTCCTACGAGCAGTACTTC. Full variable domain (rest looked up from reference TRBV7-2 and TRBJ2-7): GAGVSQSPSNKVTEKGKDVELRCDPISGHTALYWYRQSLGQGLEFLIYFQGNSAPDKSGLPSDRFSAERTGGSVSTLTIQRTQQEDSAVYLCASSLEVHSYEQYFGPGTRLTVT.